This T cell receptor (beta chain) appears in the sequencing data of a study of shared clonotypes between healthy human individuals. Study findings and constraints: Memory subsets generally showed lower estimated richness than naive subsets. Enrolling few donors narrowed the genetic and exposure-history diversity that was represented.

The naive CD8 fraction comprised CD45RO-negative cells positively selected for CCR7 and excluded terminally differentiated effector memory CD45RA+ cells. Nashville, Tennessee was home to all donors, each a Caucasian adult. Note on this clone: Its antigen is as yet unknown. Other DNA sequences from this sample encode an identical CDR3 as well.

V shed 5 bases, J shed 3 bases, and the junction held 2 bases outside the gene matches. Looked up from germline, CDR1 is SGHVS and CDR2 is FQNEAQ. This CDR3 is built from 15 residues. Some clones are missing from TCRdb's copy, which holds only in-frame ones; the method was immunoSEQ multiplex PCR. The profile shows roughly 2,000,000 clones, about 94% of them singletons. The genes are TRBV7-8 and TRBJ2-1; 12 positions match TRBD2. The receptor was derived from a man in his late teens or twenties in good health. Some clones in this sample may be carry-over from other donors' samples. Sequencing input: naive CD8+ T cells from PBMCs. In DNA, the CDR3 is TGTGCCAGCAGCCTACTAGCGGGGGGCTACAATGAGCAGTTCTTC. Its protein product is CASSLLAGGYNEQFF.